The 2 T cell receptor beta chains presented below share a single source sample, sequenced in a study of regulatory T cells in long-lasting Graves disease (dated by TCRdb to 2020 to 2023). The meaning of the sample's time point label: newly diagnosed GD, antithyroid drugs for less than 3 months. For both TCR sequencing and RNA sequencing, RNA was extracted from PBMCs in TRIzol. The library was generated by multiplex PCR. Reads for this sample came from an Illumina HiSeq 4000. TCR beta libraries were built with iRepertoire HTBI primers and Arm-PCR amplification of CDR3 regions. TCRdb redid the processing of the public reads, applying fastp at Q25 and MiXCR, and retained in-frame beta chains. Records with the same CDR3 protein are collapsed into one entry carrying the most frequent genes and DNA. Here the sample has over 450,000 distinct CDR3 sequences; around 12% occur a single time. Of the sample, roughly 9.3% falls within the top ten clones.

In addition, the sample was reused for a study of T cells in Graves' hyperthyroidism and ophthalmopathy.

Sequences were derived from peripheral blood mononuclear cells (PBMCs), sampled at new diagnosis, from a patient treated with antithyroid drugs. These receptors originate from a woman aged 30 to 39 with Graves disease. Donor details come from another sample of the same person, matched by shared clones.

This clonotype was seen ten or more times. The V call is TRBV13, the J call TRBJ2-2; D may match TRBD1 or TRBD2 (7 bases each). Germline CDR1 and CDR2: PRHDT and FYEKMQ (reference sequence). Trimming took off 4 bases at V and 7 bases at J, with 19 bases between the two ends. CDR3 length: 16 amino acids. CDR3 in amino acids: CASSSPQGGHNGELFF. The CDR3 DNA reads as TGTGCCAGCAGCTCCCCGCAGGGGGGGCATAACGGGGAGCTGTTTTTT.

This clonotype was observed many times. The chain uses TRBV29-1 and TRBJ2-7, with 11 bases identical to TRBD2. V trimming: 6 bases; J trimming: 3 bases; junction bases outside the gene matches: 4. The CDR3 is 13 residues long. The germline V gene has CDR1 SQVTM and CDR2 ANQGSEA. The CDR3 sequence: CSVETSGSYEQYF. The CDR3 DNA follows: TGCAGCGTGGAAACTAGCGGGAGCTACGAGCAGTACTTC.